One and the same sample provided the 21 T cell receptor beta chains below, sequenced in a study of neurological immune-mediated disorders. Using its own MiXCR run on the 5' RACE reads, TCRdb lists one record per CDR3 protein. The table lists about 66,000 distinct CDR3 sequences, 4% to 6% of them singletons, with roughly 2.8% in the top ten. Sample: PBMCs. All receptors derive from a woman in her 30s with multiple sclerosis.

This clonotype was detected ten times or more. The chain is built from TRBV4-2 and TRBJ2-3, with 9 bases aligning to TRBD2. J lost 6 bases, V lost 4 bases, and 11 bases had no gene match. Germline V lookup: CDR1 LGHNA, CDR2 YNFKEQ. This CDR3 is built from 16 residues. CDR3 in amino acids: CASSLSERGDGDTQYF. The DNA of the CDR3 is TGTGCCAGCAGCCTTTCGGAGCGGGGGGACGGGGATACGCAGTATTTT.

This clonotype was picked up many times. The chain employs TRBV5-1 and TRBJ1-4; perhaps TRBD1 as D (5 bases). The CDR3 sequence is 15 residues long. The V end lost 2 bases, the J end lost 5 bases, and 13 bases lay between the germline ends. Germline loops: CDR1 SGHRS, CDR2 YFSETQ. The CDR3 DNA is TGCGCCAGCAGCTTCCGGGCCCAGGGCAATGAAAAACTGTTTTTT. It encodes CASSFRAQGNEKLFF.

This clonotype occurred a few times. The rearrangement uses TRBV3-1 and TRBJ2-7; D uncertain. The CDR3 runs to 15 residues. The germline gives CDR1 LGHDT, CDR2 YNNKEL (reference sequence). V gave up 1 base and J gave up 6 bases, with 16 bases separating them. This chain's CDR3 is CASSQGSGVRSEQYF. CDR3 nucleotides: TGTGCCAGCAGCCAAGGGTCTGGGGTGCGTAGCGAGCAGTACTTC.

Many counts were recorded for this clonotype. J is TRBJ2-7 and V is TRBV20-1, with TRBD2 matching 10 bases. V was pared by 5 bases and J by 4 bases, with 23 bases of the junction left unmatched. Germline values: CDR1 DFQATT, CDR2 SNEGSKA (reference sequence). The CDR3 is made up of 19 amino acids. The CDR3 DNA is TGCAGTGCTCCACTCCCAATAGCGGGGGGCCGGAAACCCACTTACGAGCAGTACTTC. Residues: CSAPLPIAGGRKPTYEQYF.

Turning to this clonotype: The junction departs from the called germline gene at one end, perhaps through a read error. The J gene is TRBJ1-6, the V gene TRBV5-8; D perhaps matches TRBD1 (6 bases). Germline V gene lookup returns CDR1 SGHTS and CDR2 YDEGEE. The CDR3 sequence is 15 residues long. The CDR3 DNA reads TGTACCAGCAGCAATTCAGGGGTACGGAATTCACCCCTCCACTTT. Protein: CTSSNSGVRNSPLHF.

This clonotype has at least ten counts. J is TRBJ2-1 and V is TRBV12-3 or TRBV12-4; TRBD2 matches 7 bases. The CDR3 is made up of 15 amino acids. Trimming took 7 bases from V and 6 from J; bases not matched to a gene: 12. The CDR3 nucleotides read TGTGCCAGCATGGAGAGCGGGGACCTGAGCAATGAGCAGTTCTTC. Its protein product is CASMESGDLSNEQFF.

This clonotype has only a few counts. Relative to the germline gene, one junction end is altered; a read error may explain this. The chain is built from TRBV7-8 and TRBJ1-6, with TRBD1 as a possible D gene (5 bases). The CDR3 is 16 amino acids. Germline CDR1 is SGHVS and CDR2 is FQNEAQ. CDR3 in amino acids: CASSLASAGNNSPLHF. The CDR3 DNA reads TGTGCCAGCAGCTTAGCATCCGCAGGGAATAATTCACCCCTACACTTT.

The chain has TRBV7-6 and TRBJ2-1, with 12 bases that match TRBD2. CDR1 is SGHVS, CDR2 FNYEAQ, per germline. CDR3 length: 17 amino acids. With 5 bases clipped from V and 3 bases from J, the junction kept 8 bases outside the gene matches. The CDR3: CASSPRTSGENYNEQFF. The CDR3 DNA follows: TGTGCCAGCAGCCCCAGGACTAGCGGGGAGAACTACAATGAGCAGTTCTTC.

The chain combines TRBV3-1 with TRBJ1-1, with D uncertain. Germline CDR1 is LGHDT and CDR2 is YNNKEL (reference sequence). V was cut by 2 bases and J by 4 bases, with 8 bases left in between. The CDR3 loop spans 13 amino acids. CDR3 nucleotides: TGTGCCAGCAGCCAAACTTTGTCCACTGAAGCTTTCTTT. Translation gives CASSQTLSTEAFF.

Ten or more counts support this clonotype. The gene calls are TRBV3-1 and TRBJ1-1, with a weak D call TRBD1 (6 bases). Per the germline V gene, CDR1 is LGHDT and CDR2 is YNNKEL (reference sequence). The CDR3 has 14 residues. Deletions cut 6 bases from V and 6 bases from J, with 17 bases between. The CDR3 nucleotides are TGTGCCAGCAGACCCCACGGACAGCGGTCTGAAGCTTTCTTT. As protein: CASRPHGQRSEAFF.

This clonotype was counted between two and nine times. It may be a read error: a sequence one base away is much more abundant. This chain links TRBV7-9 with TRBJ1-4; D uncertain. Germline CDR1 reads SEHNR; CDR2 reads FQNEAQ (reference sequence). CDR3 size: 13 residues. Between the trimmed V and J ends, which lost 2 bases and 8 bases, there was a span of 9 bases. CDR3 in amino acids: CASSLTPGEKLFF. The CDR3 DNA is TGTGCCAGCAGCTTAACCCCGGGGGAAAAACTGTTTTTT.

This chain uses TRBV6-4 with TRBJ1-2; D is uncertain. The CDR3 runs to 12 residues. V lost 3 bases and J 8 bases, leaving 10 bases between the germline ends. CDR1 MRHNA and CDR2 SNTAGT come from the germline V gene. In DNA, the CDR3 is TGTGCCAGCAGTGAACAAGGGTTAGGCTACACCTTC. Its translation: CASSEQGLGYTF.

This clonotype has ten or more counts. The J gene is TRBJ2-3, the V gene TRBV14; weak D call: TRBD1 (5 bases). Per the germline V gene, CDR1 is SGHDN and CDR2 is FVKESK. CDR3 length: 15 amino acids. Trimming took off 4 bases at V and 10 bases at J, with 21 bases between the two ends. The CDR3 is CASSPHRYPPNAQYF. The CDR3 region has the DNA TGTGCCAGCAGCCCCCACAGGTACCCTCCTAATGCGCAGTATTTT.

This clonotype was seen ten or more times. The rearrangement uses TRBV20-1 and TRBJ2-2; D is uncertain. Trimming left V 6 bases short and J 4 bases short, with 9 bases between. The CDR3 covers 12 residues. Per the germline V gene, CDR1 is DFQATT and CDR2 is SNEGSKA (reference sequence). In DNA form, the CDR3 reads TGCAGTGCCGCGCCGGTCACCGGGGAGCTGTTTTTT. This encodes CSAAPVTGELFF.

This clonotype was seen ten or more times. V and J are TRBV24-1 and TRBJ2-2; no reliable D call. CDR1 is KGHDR, CDR2 SFDVKD, per germline. The CDR3 has 13 amino acids. V lost 7 bases, J lost 7 bases, and 12 bases lay in between. CDR3 DNA sequence: TGTGCCACCAGGGAGAAAACGCTCGGGGAGCTGTTTTTT. It yields the protein CATREKTLGELFF.

This clonotype has more than one count but fewer than ten. Just one base apart from a much larger clone, this may be a read error. The rearrangement uses TRBV4-1 and TRBJ1-1; no definite D call. V was shortened by 2 bases and J by 3 bases, with 4 bases between the two germline ends. The CDR3 sequence is 12 residues long. CDR1 and CDR2 from the germline V gene are MGHRA and YSYEKL. CDR3 loop: CASSQTYTEAFF. The CDR3 DNA is TGCGCCAGCAGCCAAACTTACACTGAAGCTTTCTTT.

This clonotype has at least ten counts. The chain combines TRBV20-1 with TRBJ2-1; 10 bases match TRBD2. Unmatched junction bases numbered 7, after V lost 5 bases and J lost 3 bases. Germline lookup yields CDR1 DFQATT and CDR2 SNEGSKA (reference sequence). This CDR3 has 15 residues. The DNA for the CDR3 is TGCAGTGCTCACCACCTAGCGGGGGACTACAATGAGCAGTTCTTC. It specifies CSAHHLAGDYNEQFF.

This clonotype was picked up many times. This chain uses TRBV5-6 with TRBJ2-7; the D call may be TRBD1 or TRBD2 (5 bases each). V lost 4 bases, J lost 4 bases, and 18 bases lay in between. CDR1 SGHDT and CDR2 YYEEEE come from the germline V gene. CDR3 length: 15 amino acids. CDR3 bases: TGTGCCAGCAGCCCCGAGCCGCAGGGACCATACGAGCAGTACTTC. It yields the protein CASSPEPQGPYEQYF.

The chain combines TRBV20-1 with TRBJ2-5; TRBD1 or TRBD2 may be the D gene (5 bases each). There are 13 residues in the CDR3. Germline V lookup: CDR1 DFQATT, CDR2 SNEGSKA (reference sequence). Trimming removed 6 bases at V and 5 bases at J, with 16 bases between. CDR3 sequence reads: CSARGQEWETQYF. The CDR3 DNA reads TGCAGTGCGAGGGGCCAGGAGTGGGAGACCCAGTACTTC.

This clonotype was counted ten times or more. The chain couples TRBV5-1 to TRBJ1-5; 12 bases fit TRBD1. Per germline, CDR1 SGHRS and CDR2 YFSETQ. V trimming: 4 bases; J trimming: 4 bases; junction bases outside the gene matches: 3. This CDR3 is 15 amino acids long. Here the CDR3 DNA reads TGCGCCAGCAGCCTGGGACAGGGGGCGAATCAGCCCCAGCATTTT. It yields the protein CASSLGQGANQPQHF.

This clonotype has only a few counts. The V gene is TRBV27, the J gene TRBJ1-4; D is possibly TRBD1 (5 bases). In germline, CDR1 is MNHEY, CDR2 SMNVEV (reference sequence). The CDR3 spans 13 residues. V lost 6 bases, J lost 8 bases, and 13 bases lay in between. The CDR3 DNA follows: TGTGCCAGCAGCCGGGGACGGAAGGAAAAACTGTTTTTT. The encoded protein is CASSRGRKEKLFF.